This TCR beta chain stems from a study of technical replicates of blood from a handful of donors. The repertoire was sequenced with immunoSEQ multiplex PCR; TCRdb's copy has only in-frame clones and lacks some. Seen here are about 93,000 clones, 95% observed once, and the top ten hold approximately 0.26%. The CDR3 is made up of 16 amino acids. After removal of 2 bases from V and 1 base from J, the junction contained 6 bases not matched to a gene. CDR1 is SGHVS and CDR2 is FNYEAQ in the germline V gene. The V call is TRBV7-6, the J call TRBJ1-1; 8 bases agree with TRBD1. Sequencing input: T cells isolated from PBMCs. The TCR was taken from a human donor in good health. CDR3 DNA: TGTGCCAGCAGCTTACATAAGACAGGGGCGAACACTGAAGCTTTCTTT. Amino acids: CASSLHKTGANTEAFF.